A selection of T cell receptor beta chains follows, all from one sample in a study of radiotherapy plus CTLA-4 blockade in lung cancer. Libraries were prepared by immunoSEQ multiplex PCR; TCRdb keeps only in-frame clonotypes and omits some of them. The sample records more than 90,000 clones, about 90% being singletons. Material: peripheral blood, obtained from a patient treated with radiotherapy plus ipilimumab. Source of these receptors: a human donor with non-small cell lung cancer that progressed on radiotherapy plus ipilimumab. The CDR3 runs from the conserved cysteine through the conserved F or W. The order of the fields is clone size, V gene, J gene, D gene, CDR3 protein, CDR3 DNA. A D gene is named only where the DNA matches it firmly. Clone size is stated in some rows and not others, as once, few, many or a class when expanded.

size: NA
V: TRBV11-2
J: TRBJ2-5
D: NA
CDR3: CASSGRGRAQETQYF
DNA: TGTGCCAGCAGCGGTCGGGGTAGGGCCCAAGAGACCCAGTACTTC

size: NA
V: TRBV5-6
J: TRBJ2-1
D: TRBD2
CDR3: CASSRLAGVSVGEQFF
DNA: TGTGCCAGCAGCCGACTAGCGGGAGTTTCGGTCGGTGAGCAGTTCTTC

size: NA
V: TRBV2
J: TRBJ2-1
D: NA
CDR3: CASSEGRGTRNEQFF
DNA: TGTGCCAGCAGTGAAGGGCGCGGAACTAGGAATGAGCAGTTCTTC

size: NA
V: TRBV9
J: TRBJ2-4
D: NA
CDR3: CASSVGLGPTKNIQYF
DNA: TGTGCCAGCAGCGTAGGGCTAGGGCCCACCAAAAACATTCAGTACTTC

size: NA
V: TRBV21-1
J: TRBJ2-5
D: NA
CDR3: CASSKEGWTQYF
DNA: TGTGCCAGCAGCAAAGAAGGGTGGACCCAGTACTTC

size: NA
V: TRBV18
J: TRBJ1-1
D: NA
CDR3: CASSEIGTEAFF
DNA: TGTGCCAGCTCAGAGATCGGGACTGAAGCTTTCTTT

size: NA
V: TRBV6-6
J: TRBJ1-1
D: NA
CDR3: CASSYSSERGEAFF
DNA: TGTGCCAGCAGTTACTCCAGTGAGAGGGGTGAAGCTTTCTTT

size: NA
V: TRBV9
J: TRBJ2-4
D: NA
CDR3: CASSVDPGWGGGVGNIQYF
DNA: TGTGCCAGCAGCGTAGACCCGGGGTGGGGAGGAGGGGTTGGAAACATTCAGTACTTC

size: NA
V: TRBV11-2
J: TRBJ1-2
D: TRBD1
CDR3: CASSSIQGARYGYTF
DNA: TGTGCCAGCAGCTCGATACAGGGGGCGAGGTATGGCTACACCTTC

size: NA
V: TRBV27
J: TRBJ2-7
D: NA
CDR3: CASRNRGEQYF
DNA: TGTGCCAGCAGGAACCGAGGCGAGCAGTACTTC

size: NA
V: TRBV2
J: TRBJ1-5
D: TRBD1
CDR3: CASSRDRGQSQGNQPQHF
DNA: TGTGCCAGCAGTCGGGACAGGGGGCAAAGTCAAGGGAATCAGCCCCAGCATTTT

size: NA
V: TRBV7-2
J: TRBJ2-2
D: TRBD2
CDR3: CASSSYTPTSGRPGELFF
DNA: TGTGCCAGCAGCTCCTATACCCCGACTAGCGGGAGGCCCGGGGAGCTGTTTTTT

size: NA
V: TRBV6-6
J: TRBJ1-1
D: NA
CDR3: CASRVVRQERRTEAFF
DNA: TGTGCCAGCAGAGTTGTTCGACAGGAGAGGAGGACTGAAGCTTTCTTT

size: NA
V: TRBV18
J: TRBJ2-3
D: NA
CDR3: CASSPQVTQYF
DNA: TGTGCCAGCTCACCACAGGTTACGCAGTATTTT

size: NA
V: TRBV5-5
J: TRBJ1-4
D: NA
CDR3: CASSLEGQIATKLFF
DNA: TGTGCCAGCAGCTTGGAGGGCCAAATAGCGACTAAACTGTTTTTT

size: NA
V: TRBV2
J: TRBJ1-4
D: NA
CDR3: CASRDGFNEKLFF
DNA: TGTGCCAGCCGCGATGGTTTTAATGAAAAACTGTTTTTT

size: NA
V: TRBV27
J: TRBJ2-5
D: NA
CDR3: CASSSLSTGRETQYF
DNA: TGTGCCAGCAGTTCACTCTCGACAGGGAGGGAGACCCAGTACTTC

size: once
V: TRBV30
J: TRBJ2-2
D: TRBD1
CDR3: CAWSKFPTGGNTGELFF
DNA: TGTGCCTGGAGTAAATTCCCTACAGGGGGAAACACCGGGGAGCTGTTTTTT

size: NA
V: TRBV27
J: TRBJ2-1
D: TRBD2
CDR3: CASSPTSGYNEQFF
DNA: TGTGCCAGCAGTCCAACTAGCGGGTATAATGAGCAGTTCTTC

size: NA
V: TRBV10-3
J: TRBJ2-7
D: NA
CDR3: CAIRAGIGGDEQYF
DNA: TGTGCCATCAGGGCAGGGATAGGTGGCGACGAGCAGTACTTC

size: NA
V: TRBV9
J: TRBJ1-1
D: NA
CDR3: CASNYLSGSRTQPEAFF
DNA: TGTGCCAGCAACTACCTATCGGGATCCCGTACCCAACCTGAAGCTTTCTTT

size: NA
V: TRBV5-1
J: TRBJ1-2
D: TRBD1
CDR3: CASSLGGQEIIYGYTF
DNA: TGCGCCAGCAGCTTGGGGGGACAGGAAATTATCTATGGCTACACCTTC

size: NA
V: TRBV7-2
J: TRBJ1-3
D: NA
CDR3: CASREWGDSGNTIYF
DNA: TGTGCCAGCAGAGAATGGGGTGACTCTGGAAACACCATATATTTT

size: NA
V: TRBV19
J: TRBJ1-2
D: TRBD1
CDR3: CASSIGDRGNGYTF
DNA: TGTGCCAGTAGTATTGGGGACAGGGGGAATGGCTACACCTTC

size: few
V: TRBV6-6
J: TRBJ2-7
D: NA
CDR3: CASSLDYEQYF
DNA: TGTGCCAGCAGCCTCGATTACGAGCAGTACTTC

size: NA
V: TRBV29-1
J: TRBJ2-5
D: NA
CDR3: CSVGSRAQETQYF
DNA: TGCAGCGTTGGTTCCAGGGCGCAAGAGACCCAGTACTTC

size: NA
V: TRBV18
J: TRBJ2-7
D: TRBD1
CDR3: CASSSGTGSYEQYF
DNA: TGTGCCAGCTCCTCCGGGACAGGCTCCTACGAGCAGTACTTC

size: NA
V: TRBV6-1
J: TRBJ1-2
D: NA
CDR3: CAIIWDGHYGYTF
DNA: TGTGCCATCATCTGGGACGGCCACTATGGCTACACCTTC

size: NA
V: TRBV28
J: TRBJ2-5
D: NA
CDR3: CASCRGAWETQYF
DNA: TGTGCCAGCTGCCGGGGGGCATGGGAGACCCAGTACTTC

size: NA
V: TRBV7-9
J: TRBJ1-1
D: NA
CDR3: CASSLQSQLNTEAFF
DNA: TGTGCCAGCAGCCTACAGTCCCAGTTGAACACTGAAGCTTTCTTT

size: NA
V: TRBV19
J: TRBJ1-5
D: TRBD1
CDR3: CASKDGQGGQPQHF
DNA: TGTGCCAGTAAAGATGGACAGGGTGGTCAGCCCCAGCATTTT

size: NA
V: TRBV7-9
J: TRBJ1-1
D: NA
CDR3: CASSLSTEAFF
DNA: TGTGCCAGCAGCTTAAGTACTGAAGCTTTCTTT

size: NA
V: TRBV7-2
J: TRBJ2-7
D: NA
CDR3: CASSWVGGYEQYF
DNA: TGTGCCAGCAGCTGGGTCGGCGGCTACGAGCAGTACTTC